This T cell receptor (beta chain) was captured by sequencing in a study of identical twins. One entry per CDR3 protein, called by TCRdb with MiXCR from the 5' RACE reads. The sample includes fewer than 500,000 distinct CDR3 sequences, 20% to 30% of them seen just once. Germline assignment: CDR1 DFQATT and CDR2 SNEGSKA (reference sequence). V gave up 0 bases and J gave up 3 bases, with 3 bases separating them. The length of the CDR3 is 11 residues. Study-level points and caveats: Within twin pairs, the out-of-frame alpha sequences they shared showed excess low generation probability.

This clonotype was detected a few times. Its antigen remains unidentified. The same specimen was also included in a second study, on T cells expressing NK-cell markers. That study adds: The same clonotypes also predominated in the CD3+CD56-NKG2C+ fraction of a few donors.

The chain has TRBV20-1 and TRBJ2-7, with unresolved D. The sample was CD4+ T cells sorted from blood. The TCR was taken from a woman aged 18-29 years in good health. As DNA, the CDR3 is TGCAGTGCTAGAGAAAGCTACGAGCAGTACTTC. It translates to CSARESYEQYF.